Following are 23 T cell receptor beta chains from one sample sequenced in a study of blood T cell repertoires in COVID-19. Method: immunoSEQ multiplex PCR; TCRdb's copy keeps in-frame clones and lacks some. The sample lists roughly 340,000 clones, about 87% occurring once. The specimen sequenced was PBMCs or T cells enriched from blood (not recorded which). These receptors all stem from a man aged 40-55 years in a cohort exposed to, infected with or recovered from COVID-19 (not recorded which).

CDR3 bases: TGCGCCAGCAGCCAACTGGGACAGGGGAACACCGGGGAGCTGTTTTTT. Its translation is CASSQLGQGNTGELFF. The chain couples TRBV4-1 to TRBJ2-2; 9 bases agree with TRBD1. Germline V lookup: CDR1 MGHRA, CDR2 YSYEKL. The CDR3 runs to 16 residues. V was pared by 2 bases and J by 1 base, with 2 bases of the junction left unmatched.

The V call is TRBV29-1, the J call TRBJ2-3; the match to TRBD2 covers 7 bases. This CDR3 is built from 14 residues. Losses at the gene ends were 0 bases for V and 5 bases for J; bases not matched to a gene: 5. CDR1 and CDR2 from the germline V gene are SQVTM and ANQGSEA. CDR3 nucleotides: TGCAGCGTTGAAGATCCTAGCGGTAAAGATACGCAGTATTTT. As protein: CSVEDPSGKDTQYF.

The chain uses TRBV19 and TRBJ1-1, with 9 bases identical to TRBD1. V dropped 3 bases and J dropped 5; count of bases not matched to a gene: 4. The CDR3 consists of 14 residues. Per the germline V gene, CDR1 is LNHDA and CDR2 is SQIVND (reference sequence). The CDR3 nucleotides are TGTGCCAGTAGTATGACAGGGGGGGGAACTGAAGCTTTCTTT. The encoded protein is CASSMTGGGTEAFF.

The chain uses TRBV11-2 and TRBJ2-5, with D unclear. This CDR3 has 10 residues. Germline V gene sequence: CDR1 SGHAT, CDR2 FQNNGV. The V end was cut by 5 bases, the J end by 8 bases, with 6 bases between. DNA for the CDR3: TGTGCCAGCAGCCGCGCTACCCAGTACTTC. Translation gives CASSRATQYF.

This clone was detected once. The rearrangement links TRBV3-1 (or the pseudogene TRBV3-2) to TRBJ2-2, with D possibly being TRBD2 (6 bases). The CDR3 covers 14 residues. V lost 3 bases and J 4 bases, leaving 9 bases between the germline ends. Germline CDR1 LGHDT, CDR2 YNNKEL (reference sequence). In DNA form, the CDR3 reads TGTGCCAGCAGCCAGTCGCGGGGCACCGGGGAGCTGTTTTTT. This sequence encodes CASSQSRGTGELFF.

The chain joins TRBV5-1 to TRBJ2-7, with D tentatively TRBD1 or TRBD2 (11 bases each). CDR1 and CDR2 (germline): SGHRS, YFSETQ. This CDR3 comprises 19 residues. Trimming removed 2 bases at V and 4 bases at J, with 28 bases between. This chain's CDR3 is CASSFFWDRGSSGRYEQYF. CDR3 sequence (DNA): TGCGCCAGCAGCTTTTTTTGGGACAGGGGGTCTAGCGGGAGGTACGAGCAGTACTTC.

The genes are TRBV5-5 and TRBJ1-1; the match to TRBD1 covers 10 bases. Germline CDR1 and CDR2: SGHKS and YYEKEE (reference sequence). J gave up 5 bases and V 4 bases, and 8 bases lay outside the gene matches. The CDR3 has 15 amino acids. The DNA for the CDR3 is TGTGCCAGCAGCCGCGGACAGGGGGTATGGACTGAAGCTTTCTTT. Translating gives CASSRGQGVWTEAFF.

The chain carries TRBV19 and TRBJ2-7, with TRBD2 matching 8 bases. This CDR3 region has 16 residues. V gave up 5 bases and J gave up 0 bases; unmatched junction bases: 9. Germline lookup yields CDR1 LNHDA and CDR2 SQIVND (reference sequence). CDR3 sequence (DNA): TGTGCCAGTAGTGTTCACGGGCTAGCGGGCTCCTACGAGCAGTACTTC. Amino acids: CASSVHGLAGSYEQYF.

This chain joins TRBV28 and TRBJ1-6; D perhaps matches TRBD1 (6 bases). Germline assignment: CDR1 MDHEN and CDR2 SYDVKM. The V gene lost 6 bases and the J gene lost 0 bases, with 12 bases spanning the gap. The CDR3 loop spans 16 amino acids. DNA for the CDR3: TGTGCCAGCAGCGACAGGACCAGCTCCTATAATTCACCCCTCCACTTT. This translates into CASSDRTSSYNSPLHF.

The chain has TRBV3-1 (or the pseudogene TRBV3-2) and TRBJ2-5; tentative D call: TRBD1 (5 bases). Trimming left V 5 bases short and J 5 bases short, with 21 bases between. The CDR3 length is 16 residues. Germline assignment: CDR1 LGHDT and CDR2 YNNKEL (reference sequence). The DNA of the CDR3 is TGTGCCAGCAGCTTTAGAGCAGGGTCCGTCGAGGAGACCCAGTACTTC. This encodes CASSFRAGSVEETQYF.

The rearrangement uses TRBV28 and TRBJ1-4, with D perhaps TRBD1 (5 bases). The CDR3 runs to 15 residues. V was clipped by 2 bases and J by 8 bases, with 15 bases between them. Germline V gives CDR1 MDHEN, CDR2 SYDVKM. The DNA of the CDR3 is TGTGCCAGCAGTTTAGGTGGCAGGGTTAACGAAAAACTGTTTTTT. This gives the protein CASSLGGRVNEKLFF.

The chain links TRBV28 to TRBJ2-7; TRBD2 might be the D (6 bases). This CDR3 has 13 residues. The V and J ends lost 5 bases and 12 bases respectively, with 20 bases between them. The germline CDR1 and CDR2 sequences are MDHEN and SYDVKM. The CDR3 loop reads CASSILGLGTPYF. As DNA, the CDR3 is TGTGCCAGCAGTATTTTAGGGCTCGGGACTCCGTACTTC.

This rearrangement joins TRBV30 to TRBJ2-5; D is perhaps TRBD1 (6 bases). There are 13 residues in the CDR3. CDR1 is GTSNPN and CDR2 is SVGIG in the germline V gene (reference sequence). V was clipped by 4 bases and J by 1 base, with 10 bases between them. The CDR3: CAWTTDSQETQYF. The CDR3 nucleotides read TGTGCCTGGACCACGGACAGCCAAGAGACCCAGTACTTC.

The rearrangement uses TRBV5-8 and TRBJ1-1, with 12 bases fitting TRBD1. V lost 0 bases, J lost 2 bases, and 8 bases stayed unmatched. The CDR3 consists of 18 residues. The germline gives CDR1 SGHTS, CDR2 YDEGEE. In DNA, the CDR3 is TGTGCCAGCAGCTTGGTGGGACAGGGGGCCGGTGGAAACACTGAAGCTTTCTTT. Its translation: CASSLVGQGAGGNTEAFF.

The chain links TRBV6-5 to TRBJ1-1; tentatively, D is TRBD1 (6 bases). Between the trimmed V and J ends, which lost 5 bases and 5 bases, there was a span of 15 bases. Germline CDR1 and CDR2: MNHEY and SVGAGI. The CDR3 is 14 amino acids. The chain's CDR3 is CASSQQGRKTEAFF. In DNA form, the CDR3 reads TGTGCCAGCAGTCAACAGGGTCGGAAAACTGAAGCTTTCTTT.

V usage is TRBV23-1 and J usage is TRBJ2-3, with D possibly being TRBD2 (5 bases). TRBV23-1 is an ORF, with its function uncertain. The CDR3 runs to 17 residues. Trimming stripped 0 bases from V and 2 bases from J, with 15 bases between. The CDR3 nucleotides read TGCGCCAGCAGTCAATCGTGGCTAGCAGATGCCACAGATACGCAGTATTTT. Encoded protein: CASSQSWLADATDTQYF.

The chain combines TRBV18 with TRBJ2-7, with TRBD1 matching over 7 bases. V trimming: 3 bases; J trimming: 3 bases; junction bases outside the gene matches: 11. The CDR3 length is 16 residues. Germline CDR1 and CDR2: KGHSH and LQKENI. DNA of the CDR3: TGTGCCAGCTCACCTATACCCTTCCGGGACAGCTACGAGCAGTACTTC. Encoded protein: CASSPIPFRDSYEQYF. Variable domain in full (rest from reference TRBV18 and TRBJ2-7): NAGVMQNPRHLVRRRGQEARLRCSPMKGHSHVYWYRQLPEEGLKFMVYLQKENIIDESGMPKERFSAEFPKEGPSILRIQQVVRGDSAAYFCASSPIPFRDSYEQYFGPGTRLTVT.

The chain is built from TRBV5-3 and TRBJ1-2, with D perhaps matching TRBD1 (6 bases). TRBV5-3 is an ORF, and what it does is uncertain. This CDR3 region has 16 residues. V was cut by 1 base and J by 4 bases, with 17 bases left in between. The CDR3: CARSLPLTGTGYGYTF. The CDR3 nucleotides are TGTGCCAGAAGCTTGCCCTTGACAGGTACTGGCTATGGCTACACCTTC.

The chain uses TRBV5-1 and TRBJ1-5, with D possibly being TRBD1 (6 bases). CDR3 length equals 15 residues. Trimming removed 4 bases at V and 6 bases at J, with 17 bases between. Germline V gene data show CDR1 as SGHRS and CDR2 as YFSETQ. The CDR3 region is CASSPGQFGSQPQHF. The CDR3 nucleotides are TGCGCCAGCAGCCCCGGACAGTTTGGGAGTCAGCCCCAGCATTTT.

This chain connects TRBV7-9 to TRBJ1-4, with D possibly matching TRBD1 (6 bases). Per germline, CDR1 SEHNR and CDR2 FQNEAQ (reference sequence). Trimming pared 10 bases from V and 6 bases from J, leaving 18 bases between. The CDR3 is made up of 14 amino acids. CDR3 region: CATTPGAPHEKLFF. In nucleotides, the CDR3 is TGTGCCACCACTCCAGGGGCACCGCATGAAAAACTGTTTTTT.

The V gene is TRBV30, the J gene TRBJ2-7; D possibly corresponds to TRBD1 (5 bases). Germline CDR1 GTSNPN, CDR2 SVGIG (reference sequence). The CDR3 runs to 14 residues. The V gene lost 0 bases and the J gene lost 4 bases, with 13 bases spanning the gap. The CDR3 DNA reads as TGTGCCTGGAGTGTTGGCAGGGTGTTGTACGAGCAGTACTTC. Translation gives CAWSVGRVLYEQYF.

V is TRBV30 and J is TRBJ1-2, with D maybe TRBD1 (6 bases). Germline CDR1 GTSNPN, CDR2 SVGIG (reference sequence). CDR3 length: 14 residues. Deletions cut 3 bases from V and 5 bases from J, with 16 bases between. The CDR3 loop reads CAWRVGPGQYGYTF. The CDR3, as DNA: TGTGCCTGGAGGGTAGGGCCCGGACAGTATGGCTACACCTTC.

The chain has TRBV30 and TRBJ1-5, with unresolved D. Germline values: CDR1 GTSNPN, CDR2 SVGIG (reference sequence). CDR3 length equals 13 residues. Trimming took off 5 bases at V and 7 bases at J, with 15 bases between the two ends. The CDR3 sequence: CAWGRGKEQPQHF. The CDR3 nucleotides are TGTGCCTGGGGTCGGGGTAAGGAGCAGCCCCAGCATTTT.